A single sample is the source of the 25 T cell receptor beta chains below, sequenced in a study of T cells in Graves' hyperthyroidism and ophthalmopathy (dated by TCRdb to about 2019). Library method: multiplex PCR. Sequencing used an Illumina HiSeq 2000. The TCR beta CDR3 regions were amplified from the RNA transcripts. A first-round RT-PCR of the TCR CDR3 used the HTBI primer set with the Qiagen OneStep RT-PCR kit. Through fastp at Q25 and MiXCR, TCRdb rebuilt clones from the public reads, retaining in-frame beta chains. A single entry per CDR3 protein holds the most common genes and DNA from its merged rows. Across this sample there are fewer than 250,000 distinct CDR3 sequences, with roughly 22% seen only once. The ten largest make up around 32% of the sample. Material: blood. The receptors originated from a middle-aged woman with Graves' ophthalmopathy.

This clonotype was observed many times. This rearrangement joins TRBV4-2 to TRBJ2-7; 10 positions match TRBD2. Germline trimming cut 0 bases from V and 3 bases from J; bases unmatched to any gene: 5. This CDR3 spans 16 amino acids. CDR1 is LGHNA, CDR2 YNFKEQ, per germline. The CDR3 protein is CASSQDGGTSDYEQYF. The CDR3 bases are TGTGCCAGCAGCCAAGACGGAGGGACTAGCGACTACGAGCAGTACTTC.

This clonotype was detected many times. The chain links TRBV19 to TRBJ2-2, with 8 bases identical to TRBD1. The CDR3 runs to 16 residues. Germline lookup yields CDR1 LNHDA and CDR2 SQIVND (reference sequence). V was clipped by 4 bases and J by 4 bases; unmatched bases: 8. The CDR3 sequence: CASSTQGARGTGELFF. The CDR3 DNA reads TGTGCCAGTAGTACTCAGGGGGCCCGGGGCACCGGGGAGCTGTTTTTT.

V gene TRBV18 combines with J gene TRBJ1-6; D is undetermined. CDR3 length: 13 residues. V lost 5 bases and J lost 10, with 12 bases in between. Germline V gene sequence: CDR1 KGHSH, CDR2 LQKENI. The DNA for the CDR3 is TGTGCCAGCTCAGAATCGACCCAGTCACCCCTCCACTTT. Translated: CASSESTQSPLHF.

The CDR3 DNA sequence: TGTGCCAGCAGCTTGGCCGGGACAGGGAGGAACACTGAAGCTTTCTTT. It codes for CASSLAGTGRNTEAFF. The chain joins TRBV7-2 to TRBJ1-1; 9 positions match TRBD1. This CDR3 has 16 amino acids. CDR1 and CDR2 from the germline V gene are SGHTA and FQGNSA. With V trimmed by 3 bases and J by 1 base, 6 bases remained unmatched.

The chain recombines TRBV20-1 with TRBJ2-5; TRBD1 is a possible D gene (6 bases). V dropped 5 bases and J dropped 4 bases, with 14 bases sitting between them. The germline gives CDR1 DFQATT, CDR2 SNEGSKA (reference sequence). This CDR3 has 13 amino acids. This CDR3 is CSALKQGVETQYF. CDR3 bases: TGCAGTGCTCTCAAACAGGGCGTAGAGACCCAGTACTTC.

The rearrangement joins TRBV29-1 to TRBJ2-7, with 9 bases lining up with TRBD1. Germline lookup yields CDR1 SQVTM and CDR2 ANQGSEA. The CDR3 is 14 residues long. Unmatched junction bases numbered 12, after V lost 8 bases and J lost 4 bases. The CDR3 nucleotides read TGCAGCTTCAAGGGTAGGGGACAGGGATACGAGCAGTACTTC. Translation gives CSFKGRGQGYEQYF.

Ten or more counts support this clonotype. The chain recombines TRBV14 with TRBJ2-7; no definite D call. This CDR3 is 12 amino acids long. Trimming left V 4 bases short and J 3 bases short, with 7 bases between. Germline lookup yields CDR1 SGHDN and CDR2 FVKESK. CDR3 coding DNA: TGTGCCAGCAGCCTCCATCGCTACGAGCAGTACTTC. Protein sequence: CASSLHRYEQYF.

Concerning this clonotype: This may come from a read error, since a much larger clone is one base off. The conserved phenylalanine or tryptophan normally closing the CDR3 is absent here, so this likely arose from a read error. The CDR3 protein is CSVEDTGGYEQYL. The CDR3 nucleotides read TGCAGCGTTGAAGATACAGGAGGCTACGAGCAGTACCTC. The rearrangement links TRBV29-1 to TRBJ2-7; either TRBD1 or TRBD2 may fit D (5 bases each). CDR1 is SQVTM and CDR2 is ANQGSEA in the germline V gene. The V end was cut by 0 bases, the J end by 3 bases, with 9 bases between. The length of the CDR3 is 13 residues.

Ten or more counts support this clonotype. CDR3 sequence reads: CASSLHRNTEAFF. The CDR3 DNA is TGTGCCAGCAGTTTGCATCGAAACACTGAAGCTTTCTTT. The chain employs TRBV28 and TRBJ1-1; no definite D call. Germline V CDR1 and CDR2: MDHEN, SYDVKM. This CDR3 has 13 residues. V lost 3 bases and J 2 bases, leaving 7 bases between the germline ends.

This clonotype was observed at least ten times. The chain has TRBV27 and TRBJ1-1; no clear D gene. The germline V gene encodes CDR1 MNHEY and CDR2 SMNVEV (reference sequence). This CDR3 region has 15 residues. Trimming stripped 5 bases from V and 1 base from J, with 14 bases between. Here the CDR3 reads CASSRTLGWNTEAFF. The CDR3 DNA reads as TGTGCCAGCAGTCGAACCCTAGGATGGAACACTGAAGCTTTCTTT.

V and J are TRBV5-1 and TRBJ1-2; D is perhaps TRBD1 (5 bases). CDR3 size: 15 residues. Trimming removed 4 bases from V and 6 bases from J, with 19 bases in between. Per the germline V gene, CDR1 is SGHRS and CDR2 is YFSETQ. CDR3 sequence reads: CASSREATGTNGYTF. Written as DNA, the CDR3 is TGCGCCAGCAGCAGGGAGGCGACTGGGACTAATGGCTACACCTTC. Supplemented by reference TRBV5-1 and TRBJ1-2, the full variable domain reads KAGVTQTPRYLIKTRGQQVTLSCSPISGHRSVSWYQQTPGQGLQFLFEYFSETQRNKGNFPGRFSGRQFSNSRSEMNVSTLELGDSALYLCASSREATGTNGYTFGSGTRLTVV.

This clonotype was counted at least ten times. The genes are TRBV28 and TRBJ2-3; D unclear. The CDR3 spans 14 residues. Trimming removed 3 bases at V and 4 bases at J, with 11 bases between. CDR1 and CDR2 (germline): MDHEN, SYDVKM. The CDR3, as DNA: TGTGCCAGCAGTTTCCTTAAAACTCCAGATACGCAGTATTTT. Its translation is CASSFLKTPDTQYF.

This clonotype was observed at least ten times. The chain uses TRBV29-1 and TRBJ2-5; TRBD1 is a possible D gene (5 bases). Per germline, CDR1 SQVTM and CDR2 ANQGSEA. V lost 8 bases to trimming and J lost 1 base, with 11 bases between them. The CDR3 totals 12 residues. The CDR3 protein is CSLWGLQETQYF. The CDR3 DNA follows: TGCAGCCTCTGGGGCCTCCAAGAGACCCAGTACTTC.

This clonotype was counted ten times or more. The J gene is TRBJ2-4, the V gene TRBV11-2, with D tentatively TRBD1 (6 bases). Germline values: CDR1 SGHAT, CDR2 FQNNGV. With 3 bases removed from V and 8 bases from J, the gap between germline ends came to 14 bases. The CDR3 contains 14 residues. CDR3 nucleotides: TGTGCCAGCAGCTTTCAGGGGATGTGGGACATTCAGTACTTC. Protein: CASSFQGMWDIQYF.

This clonotype was seen a handful of times. The J gene is TRBJ2-7, the V gene TRBV10-3, with D maybe TRBD1 (5 bases). V was pared by 2 bases and J by 6 bases, with 11 bases between. CDR3 length: 13 residues. Germline values: CDR1 ENHRY, CDR2 SYGVKD. In DNA, the CDR3 is TGTGCCATCAGTGAGAGGGGTTCCGCCGAGCAGTACTTC. Translated, it gives CAISERGSAEQYF.

This clonotype was seen repeatedly, ten times or more. The V gene is TRBV6-1, the J gene TRBJ2-2; D ambiguous. Between the trimmed V and J ends, which lost 0 bases and 10 bases, there was a span of 15 bases. This CDR3 spans 15 amino acids. Per the germline V gene, CDR1 is MNHNS and CDR2 is SASEGT. CDR3 sequence reads: CASSEAFSGTEELFF. CDR3 DNA: TGTGCCAGCAGTGAAGCGTTTAGTGGTACGGAGGAGCTGTTTTTT.

This clonotype was counted at least ten times. The chain employs TRBV7-9 and TRBJ2-5; D is unresolved. V was trimmed by 7 bases and J by 5 bases, leaving 11 bases between them. Germline loops: CDR1 SEHNR, CDR2 FQNEAQ (reference sequence). CDR3 size: 12 residues. CDR3 region: CASNFFTETQYF. In nucleotides, the CDR3 is TGTGCCAGCAACTTCTTTACCGAGACCCAGTACTTC.

This clonotype was seen ten or more times. The chain links TRBV27 to TRBJ2-7, with 9 positions matching TRBD2. This CDR3 contains 15 residues. After removal of 5 bases from V and 0 bases from J, the junction contained 5 bases not matched to a gene. From germline, CDR1 is MNHEY and CDR2 SMNVEV (reference sequence). CDR3 DNA: TGTGCCAGCAGTGGCGGGAGGGACAGCTCCTACGAGCAGTACTTC. Translating gives CASSGGRDSSYEQYF.

The sample holds many counts of this clonotype. The gene calls are TRBV6-1 and TRBJ2-5, with D tentatively TRBD1 (6 bases). Germline V CDR1 and CDR2: MNHNS, SASEGT. The V end was cut by 6 bases, the J end by 5 bases, with 19 bases between. This CDR3 has 15 amino acids. CDR3 protein: CASRPLWGPVETQYF. The CDR3 region has the DNA TGTGCCAGCAGGCCACTTTGGGGGCCTGTGGAGACCCAGTACTTC.

CDR3 nucleotide sequence: TGTGCCAGCAGTTTAGCGGGAGCGGTAAATGAGCAGTTCTTC. Amino acid sequence: CASSLAGAVNEQFF. This chain joins TRBV28 and TRBJ2-1, with 7 positions matching TRBD2. The germline V gene has CDR1 MDHEN and CDR2 SYDVKM. The CDR3 sequence is 14 residues long. V was pared by 2 bases and J by 7 bases, with 5 bases of the junction left unmatched.

The chain combines TRBV18 with TRBJ1-1; a weak D match, TRBD1 (5 bases). V was clipped by 0 bases and J by 3 bases, with 14 bases between them. The V gene's germline CDR1 is KGHSH and CDR2 LQKENI. The CDR3 runs to 16 residues. In DNA, the CDR3 is TGTGCCAGCTCACCACCGGACACTTACTTCGACACTGAAGCTTTCTTT. Its translation is CASSPPDTYFDTEAFF.

Turning to this clonotype: A much larger clonotype is one base distant, so this may be a read error. The chain recombines TRBV29-1 with TRBJ1-5, with 12 bases that match TRBD1. Germline assignment: CDR1 SQVTM and CDR2 ANQGSEA. V shed 4 bases, J shed 3 bases, and the junction held 7 bases outside the gene matches. The CDR3 is 16 residues long. CDR3 residues: CSVVLGTGGANQPQHF. In DNA form, the CDR3 reads TGCAGCGTTGTCCTTGGGACAGGGGGCGCCAATCAGCCCCAGCATTTT.

The CDR3 DNA is TGTGCCAGCAGTTTTGGTGCGTTCTACGAGCAGTACTTC. Translation: CASSFGAFYEQYF. The rearrangement uses TRBV6-4 and TRBJ2-7; D is undetermined. The CDR3 consists of 13 residues. Germline lookup yields CDR1 MRHNA and CDR2 SNTAGT. Deletions cut 5 bases from V and 3 bases from J, with 11 bases between.

Many counts were recorded for this clonotype. The chain is built from TRBV12-3 or TRBV12-4 and TRBJ2-2; unclear D gene. CDR3 size: 13 residues. The V end was cut by 2 bases, the J end by 7 bases, with 8 bases between. Here the CDR3 reads CASSLRLVGELFF. As DNA, the CDR3 is TGTGCCAGCAGTTTAAGGCTAGTCGGGGAGCTGTTTTTT.

The rearrangement joins TRBV4-1 to TRBJ1-5; D unclear. Trimming cost V 1 base and J 7 bases, with 17 bases left between them. The CDR3 contains 16 residues. CDR1 is MGHRA, CDR2 YSYEKL, per germline. The CDR3 DNA follows: TGCGCCAGCAGCCAAGGATACCTGGACGGCCCACAGCCCCAGCATTTT. Encoded protein: CASSQGYLDGPQPQHF.